The clone carrying this T cell receptor beta chain was recorded a few times. This record comes from a study of circulating tumor DNA in untreated peripheral T-cell lymphoma. The tumor tissue sample was taken at baseline before any treatment. V lost 4 bases and J 0 bases, leaving 7 bases between the germline ends. The CDR3 runs 13 residues. Germline V gene data show CDR1 as KGHSH and CDR2 as LQKENI. Repertoires were generated with immunoSEQ multiplex PCR, while TCRdb's copy carries only in-frame clones and drops some. The profile shows 6,000 to 8,000 clones, about 76% of them singletons. This receptor was identified in a human donor with peripheral T-cell lymphoma. The sample was tumor tissue. This chain connects TRBV18 to TRBJ2-7; D gene uncertain. CDR3 region: CASSLSSSYEQYF. CDR3 DNA: TGTGCCAGCTCACTTTCGAGCTCCTACGAGCAGTACTTC.